This passage covers 15 T cell receptor beta chains from one sample sequenced in a study of metastatic and nonmetastatic thyroid tumors (dated by TCRdb to 2020 to 2021). Library preparation employed PCR. Reads for this sample came from an Illumina HiSeq 4000. Through fastp at Q25 and MiXCR, TCRdb rebuilt clones from the public reads, retaining in-frame beta chains. The sample yields roughly 34,000 clones; approximately 16% were counted once. The ten largest account for under 20% of the sample. None of the patients had been given any treatment before thyroid surgery. The sequencing sample was made of blood. The receptors were sampled from a male donor with papillary thyroid cancer or a benign thyroid nodule (not recorded which). Some clones in this sample may be carry-over from other donors' samples.

This clone was seen ten or more times. J is TRBJ2-3 and V is TRBV6-5, with D maybe TRBD2 (6 bases). V lost 0 bases to trimming and J lost 4 bases, with 14 bases between them. Germline CDR1 and CDR2: MNHEY and SVGAGI. CDR3 length equals 16 residues. The DNA for the CDR3 is TGTGCCAGCAGTTACTCTCGGGGGAGTCGGGCAGATACGCAGTATTTT. This encodes CASSYSRGSRADTQYF.

This clone was found many times. V is TRBV6-1 and J is TRBJ2-3; TRBD1 aligns across 8 bases. The V gene's germline CDR1 is MNHNS and CDR2 SASEGT. The length of the CDR3 is 16 residues. Unmatched junction bases numbered 11, after V lost 6 bases and J lost 3 bases. The CDR3 coding sequence is TGTGCCAGCAGCGTCCGGGACCACAGGGGGACAGATACGCAGTATTTT. It translates to CASSVRDHRGTDTQYF.

This clone was recorded at least ten times. The rearrangement joins TRBV18 to TRBJ1-5; no clear D gene. Germline assignment: CDR1 KGHSH and CDR2 LQKENI. The CDR3 sequence is 13 residues long. V lost 1 base, J lost 3 bases, and 4 bases lay in between. CDR3 amino acids: CASSPQPNQPQHF. In nucleotides, the CDR3 is TGTGCCAGCTCACCACAGCCCAATCAGCCCCAGCATTTT.

This clone came up many times. V usage is TRBV14 and J usage is TRBJ1-2, with D perhaps TRBD1 (6 bases). Germline V gene lookup returns CDR1 SGHDN and CDR2 FVKESK. The CDR3 runs to 14 residues. Deletions cut 1 base from V and 7 bases from J, with 13 bases between. The CDR3 sequence is CASSQGRGAGGYTF. The CDR3 DNA reads as TGTGCCAGCAGCCAAGGTCGGGGGGCAGGTGGCTACACCTTC.

This clone was observed many times. The gene calls are TRBV10-3 and TRBJ1-3; D is uncertain. The CDR3 is 14 residues long. V lost 5 bases, J lost 0 bases, and 8 bases lay in between. CDR1 and CDR2 from the germline V gene are ENHRY and SYGVKD. The CDR3 DNA is TGTGCCATCAGTAAGACGACCTCTGGAAACACCATATATTTT. This codes for CAISKTTSGNTIYF.

The sample holds many counts of this clone. Relative to the germline gene, one junction end is altered; a read error may explain this. Here the CDR3 DNA reads TGTGCCAGTAGACCCCTAATCAAGACATCTTCCTGGGGGGCCAACGCCCTGACTTTC. Amino acid sequence: CASRPLIKTSSWGANALTF. The chain links TRBV19 to TRBJ2-6, with D possibly being TRBD1 or TRBD2 (6 bases each). Germline V lookup: CDR1 LNHDA, CDR2 SQIVND (reference sequence). This CDR3 is built from 19 residues.

This clone was found many times. The V and J genes are TRBV5-4 and TRBJ1-1, with D perhaps matching TRBD1 (5 bases). Between the trimmed V and J ends, which lost 2 bases and 3 bases, there was a span of 14 bases. Looked up from germline, CDR1 is SGHNT and CDR2 is YYREEE (reference sequence). The CDR3 is 15 amino acids. As DNA, the CDR3 is TGTGCCAGCAGCTTCGGGGAGGGGAGAGACACTGAAGCTTTCTTT. This codes for CASSFGEGRDTEAFF.

This clone was counted at least ten times. V gene TRBV7-2 combines with J gene TRBJ2-7, with D unresolved. The CDR3 spans 14 residues. Germline V gene sequence: CDR1 SGHTA, CDR2 FQGNSA. Trimming cost V 4 bases and J 0 bases, with 10 bases left between them. The CDR3 DNA follows: TGTGCCAGCAGCTCAGAACCAGGCTCCTACGAGCAGTACTTC. Translating it yields CASSSEPGSYEQYF.

This clone was observed many times. The chain couples TRBV5-1 to TRBJ2-3; D is unclear. The length of the CDR3 is 11 residues. The V gene lost 6 bases and the J gene lost 0 bases, with 2 bases spanning the gap. Germline loops: CDR1 SGHRS, CDR2 YFSETQ. DNA for the CDR3: TGCGCCAGCACGAGCACAGATACGCAGTATTTT. It is translated as CASTSTDTQYF.

As to this clone: Sequence at one end of the junction differs from germline and may be a read error. The J gene is TRBJ2-3, the V gene TRBV19, with 7 bases that match TRBD2. The germline CDR1 and CDR2 sequences are LNHDA and SQIVND (reference sequence). The CDR3 totals 16 residues. The DNA of the CDR3 is TGTGCCAGTAGTAAATGGGAGGGCCCGGGCACAGATACCCAGTATTTT. Translation: CASSKWEGPGTDTQYF.

At least ten counts were recorded for this clone. This chain connects TRBV7-2 to TRBJ1-2, with TRBD1 as a possible D gene (6 bases). The CDR3 covers 14 residues. V dropped 0 bases and J dropped 8 bases, with 13 bases sitting between them. Germline CDR1 SGHTA, CDR2 FQGNSA. In nucleotides, the CDR3 is TGTGCCAGCAGCTTAGCGTTGGGGGGCAGGGGCTACACCTTC. The encoded protein is CASSLALGGRGYTF. The variable domain in full, completed from reference TRBV7-2 and TRBJ1-2, reads GAGVSQSPSNKVTEKGKDVELRCDPISGHTALYWYRQSLGQGLEFLIYFQGNSAPDKSGLPSDRFSAERTGGSVSTLTIQRTQQEDSAVYLCASSLALGGRGYTFGSGTRLTVV.

This clone was detected only a few times. Without the conserved terminal phenylalanine or tryptophan, this CDR3 likely stems from a read error. The chain joins TRBV6-1 to TRBJ2-1; D unclear. Trimming shortened V by 6 bases and J by 6 bases, and 9 bases separated the two germline ends. CDR1 is MNHNS, CDR2 SASEGT, per germline. This CDR3 comprises 12 residues. CDR3 nucleotides: TGTGCCAGCAGATTTGGCAGCAATGAGCAGTTCTCC. Translation gives CASRFGSNEQFS.

Concerning this clone: A much larger clone lies a single base off, so this may be a read error. The rearrangement uses TRBV7-2 and TRBJ2-1; the D gene is possibly TRBD2 (5 bases). Germline V CDR1 and CDR2: SGHTA, FQGNSA. The CDR3 totals 16 residues. The CDR3 loop is CASSLAAGSSYNKQFF. The DNA for the CDR3 is TGTGCCAGCAGCTTAGCGGCGGGCAGCTCCTACAATAAGCAGTTCTTC.

The V and J genes are TRBV11-2 and TRBJ2-6; D is unresolved. Looked up from germline, CDR1 is SGHAT and CDR2 is FQNNGV. The germline V and J ends were trimmed by 1 base and 10 bases, with 17 bases remaining between them. CDR3 length: 16 amino acids. The CDR3 here is CASSLVSTFGDNVLTF. DNA of the CDR3: TGTGCCAGCAGCTTAGTCTCAACTTTTGGGGATAACGTCCTGACTTTC.

This clone was detected ten times or more. For the CDR3, the DNA is TGTGCTAGTGGCCCGACAGCTAACCAAGAGACCCAGTACTTC. It specifies CASGPTANQETQYF. V usage is TRBV12-5 and J usage is TRBJ2-5, with D perhaps matching TRBD1 (5 bases). With 6 bases removed from V and 0 bases from J, the gap between germline ends came to 11 bases. This CDR3 has 14 amino acids. Germline CDR1 is LGHNT and CDR2 is FRNRAP.